The sequence of this T cell receptor (beta chain) was determined in a study of blood T cell repertoires in COVID-19. The overall study: The origin of the acute and convalescent COVID-19 samples was the United States, Italy and Spain. T cells, B-cell-depleted T cells, or PBMCs supplied cDNA or gDNA.

Trimming removed 6 bases from V and 9 bases from J, with 14 bases in between. Germline CDR1 is MNHEY and CDR2 is SMNVEV (reference sequence). The CDR3 covers 12 residues. Per the original data handling: Amplification of reference gene primers was used by the study to estimate nucleated cell counts. Method: immunoSEQ multiplex PCR; TCRdb's copy keeps in-frame clones and lacks some. V and J calls and clone size are copied from that table; D and trimming were computed from the DNA. The sample consists of tens of thousands of clones, 70% to 90% of them appearing once. Sequencing used peripheral blood. This chain joins TRBV27 and TRBJ1-1, with D unclear. This clonotype was sampled from a woman aged 50 to 60 with COVID-19, enrolled during active disease. CDR3 sequence reads: CASSPIREKAFF. CDR3 nucleotides: TGTGCCAGCAGCCCGATTCGGGAGAAAGCTTTCTTT.